Listed below are T cell receptor beta chains from one sample, sequenced in a study of cytomegalovirus exposure and HLA in healthy donors. Produced via immunoSEQ multiplex PCR; TCRdb's table is partial and in-frame only. The data show roughly 140,000 clones, with 75% to 85% seen just once and 6.2% held by the top ten. The specimen sequenced was PBMCs. These TCRs come from a woman in her 40s in good health and CMV-seropositive. The CDR3 runs from the conserved cysteine through the conserved F or W. Fields, in order: D gene, J gene, clone size, V gene, CDR3 DNA, CDR3 protein. The D gene is left open where the match is weak. Rows may omit the clone size; those that give it use once, few, many or a size class.

d_call: NA; j_call: TRBJ2-4; clone_size: NA; v_call: TRBV29-1; cdr3_nt: TGCAGCGTTGAATGGCTAAATTGGGCACCAGTCGGCAAAAACATTCAGTACTTC; cdr3_aa: CSVEWLNWAPVGKNIQYF
d_call: NA; j_call: TRBJ2-3; clone_size: NA; v_call: TRBV5-4; cdr3_nt: TGTGCCAGCAGCCCGGCCTCTCAGGTTAGCACAGATACGCAGTATTTT; cdr3_aa: CASSPASQVSTDTQYF
d_call: TRBD2; j_call: TRBJ2-1; clone_size: NA; v_call: TRBV6-6; cdr3_nt: TGTGCCAGCAGCACGACTAGCGCTATGGAGCAGTTCTTC; cdr3_aa: CASSTTSAMEQFF
d_call: TRBD1; j_call: TRBJ2-1; clone_size: few; v_call: TRBV10-3; cdr3_nt: TGTGCCATCAGTGACGGACAGGGTGGCTACAATGAGCAGTTCTTC; cdr3_aa: CAISDGQGGYNEQFF
d_call: TRBD2; j_call: TRBJ2-2; clone_size: NA; v_call: TRBV2; cdr3_nt: TGTGCCAGCAGAGAGACTAGCGGGATGAACACCGGGGAGCTGTTTTTT; cdr3_aa: CASRETSGMNTGELFF
d_call: TRBD2; j_call: TRBJ2-3; clone_size: few; v_call: TRBV19; cdr3_nt: TGTGCCAGTAGTATTAGTTTCGGGGAGGGCCCAGATACGCAGTATTTT; cdr3_aa: CASSISFGEGPDTQYF
d_call: TRBD2; j_call: TRBJ2-5; clone_size: once; v_call: TRBV19; cdr3_nt: TGTGCCAGTAGCCCGCAACCGGGACTAGCGGGAGACGGGACCCAGTACTTC; cdr3_aa: CASSPQPGLAGDGTQYF
d_call: TRBD2; j_call: TRBJ2-5; clone_size: few; v_call: TRBV9; cdr3_nt: TGTGCCAGCAGCGTAGGGCTAGCGGGAGAGGGGACCCAGTACTTC; cdr3_aa: CASSVGLAGEGTQYF
d_call: TRBD2; j_call: TRBJ2-7; clone_size: NA; v_call: TRBV18; cdr3_nt: TGTGCCAGCTCACCCCCGGGACTAGCGTCGTACGAGCAGTACTTC; cdr3_aa: CASSPPGLASYEQYF
d_call: NA; j_call: TRBJ2-5; clone_size: NA; v_call: TRBV5-5; cdr3_nt: TGTGCCAGCAGCCGGGGGTCGGGGGAGACCCAGTACTTC; cdr3_aa: CASSRGSGETQYF
d_call: NA; j_call: TRBJ1-4; clone_size: few; v_call: TRBV28; cdr3_nt: TGTGCCAGCGGGTCCGGGGCAACTAATGAAAAACTGTTTTTT; cdr3_aa: CASGSGATNEKLFF
d_call: NA; j_call: TRBJ2-1; clone_size: NA; v_call: TRBV2; cdr3_nt: TGTGCCAGCAGGATAGAGGGGGTAGGTGAGCAGTTCTTC; cdr3_aa: CASRIEGVGEQFF
d_call: NA; j_call: TRBJ2-3; clone_size: NA; v_call: TRBV14; cdr3_nt: TGTGCCAGCAGCCAAGGGGCAACAGATACGCAGTATTTT; cdr3_aa: CASSQGATDTQYF
d_call: NA; j_call: TRBJ2-5; clone_size: NA; v_call: TRBV11-3; cdr3_nt: TGTGCCAGCAGCTTAGCTGGGAGAGAGACCCAGTACTTC; cdr3_aa: CASSLAGRETQYF
d_call: TRBD1; j_call: TRBJ1-1; clone_size: once; v_call: TRBV13; cdr3_nt: TGTGCCAGCAGAAGCTACAGGGGCAGCGACACTGAAGCTTTCTTT; cdr3_aa: CASRSYRGSDTEAFF
d_call: TRBD2; j_call: TRBJ2-1; clone_size: NA; v_call: TRBV15; cdr3_nt: TGTGCCACCAGCAGAGGTCTGCTAGCGGGAAACAATGAGCAGTTCTTC; cdr3_aa: CATSRGLLAGNNEQFF
d_call: NA; j_call: TRBJ2-2; clone_size: NA; v_call: TRBV19; cdr3_nt: TGTGCCAGTAGTACACCTAGGGACACTCGGATCGGCACCGGGGAGCTGTTTTTT; cdr3_aa: CASSTPRDTRIGTGELFF
d_call: TRBD2; j_call: TRBJ2-7; clone_size: NA; v_call: TRBV5-1; cdr3_nt: TGCGCCAGCAGCTTGTCACTAGCGGGAGGAACCACCTACGAGCAGTACTTC; cdr3_aa: CASSLSLAGGTTYEQYF
d_call: NA; j_call: TRBJ2-7; clone_size: once; v_call: TRBV25-1; cdr3_nt: TGTGCCAGCTCTGGGCCGTCTCCCATCTACGAGCAGTACTTC; cdr3_aa: CASSGPSPIYEQYF
d_call: NA; j_call: TRBJ2-2; clone_size: NA; v_call: TRBV7-2; cdr3_nt: TGTGCCAGCAGCTTCGCAGGGTACGGGGAGCTGTTTTTT; cdr3_aa: CASSFAGYGELFF
d_call: NA; j_call: TRBJ1-1; clone_size: few; v_call: TRBV28; cdr3_nt: TGTGCCAGCAGGCCTCCCAGGGTTTCGGGCACTGAAGCTTTCTTT; cdr3_aa: CASRPPRVSGTEAFF
d_call: TRBD1; j_call: TRBJ2-7; clone_size: few; v_call: TRBV5-1; cdr3_nt: TGCGCCAGCAGCACAAGTTCCGGGACAGGGTACGAGCAGTACTTC; cdr3_aa: CASSTSSGTGYEQYF
d_call: NA; j_call: TRBJ1-2; clone_size: NA; v_call: TRBV9; cdr3_nt: TGTGCCAGCAGCCAAATGGGGGGGAGGGTTACCTTC; cdr3_aa: CASSQMGGRVTF
d_call: TRBD1; j_call: TRBJ1-2; clone_size: NA; v_call: TRBV6-1; cdr3_nt: TGTGCCAGCAGCGCACAGGGGGCGGACTATGGCTACACCTTC; cdr3_aa: CASSAQGADYGYTF
d_call: TRBD2; j_call: TRBJ2-2; clone_size: NA; v_call: TRBV2; cdr3_nt: TGTGCCAGCAATCGACTAGCGGGAGTTTCGGGCGGGGAGCTGTTTTTT; cdr3_aa: CASNRLAGVSGGELFF
d_call: NA; j_call: TRBJ1-2; clone_size: NA; v_call: TRBV21-1; cdr3_nt: TGTGCCAGCAGCAAAGCCGGCCAGGGAGGAAACTATGGCTACACCTTC; cdr3_aa: CASSKAGQGGNYGYTF
d_call: NA; j_call: TRBJ2-1; clone_size: NA; v_call: TRBV29-1; cdr3_nt: TGCAGCGTTAGTCCGAGCTCCTACAATGAGCAGTTCTTC; cdr3_aa: CSVSPSSYNEQFF
d_call: NA; j_call: TRBJ2-3; clone_size: NA; v_call: TRBV9; cdr3_nt: TGTGCCAGCAGCTCTACCCGGGGAGATACGCAGTATTTT; cdr3_aa: CASSSTRGDTQYF
d_call: NA; j_call: TRBJ1-6; clone_size: NA; v_call: TRBV30; cdr3_nt: TGTGCCTGGAGTGGGGAGTATAATTCACCCCTCCACTTT; cdr3_aa: CAWSGEYNSPLHF
d_call: TRBD1; j_call: TRBJ2-3; clone_size: NA; v_call: TRBV14; cdr3_nt: TGTGCCAGCAGCCCCGGACAGGGAAGATGGACAGATACGCAGTATTTT; cdr3_aa: CASSPGQGRWTDTQYF
d_call: NA; j_call: TRBJ1-2; clone_size: NA; v_call: TRBV5-6; cdr3_nt: TGTGCCAGCAGCCAGGGATTCTATGGCTACACCTTC; cdr3_aa: CASSQGFYGYTF
d_call: NA; j_call: TRBJ2-2; clone_size: NA; v_call: TRBV6-5; cdr3_nt: TGTGCCAGCAGTTACTCAACTGGGGCCACCGGGGAGCTGTTTTTT; cdr3_aa: CASSYSTGATGELFF
d_call: NA; j_call: TRBJ2-3; clone_size: NA; v_call: TRBV5-6; cdr3_nt: TGTGCCAGCAGCTTGAGTGGTAGCGGTGATACGCAGTATTTT; cdr3_aa: CASSLSGSGDTQYF
d_call: NA; j_call: TRBJ2-3; clone_size: NA; v_call: TRBV11-2; cdr3_nt: TGTGCCAGCAGCTTAGTTCTGATTAGCTGGGATACGCAGTATTTT; cdr3_aa: CASSLVLISWDTQYF
d_call: NA; j_call: TRBJ2-1; clone_size: NA; v_call: TRBV19; cdr3_nt: TGTGCCAGTAGTATAGTGTCTAGCAATTACGGTGAGCAGTTCTTC; cdr3_aa: CASSIVSSNYGEQFF
d_call: TRBD2; j_call: TRBJ2-5; clone_size: NA; v_call: TRBV7-9; cdr3_nt: TGTGCCAGCAGCTATCAAGCGGGAGCCCTCCAAGAGACCCAGTACTTC; cdr3_aa: CASSYQAGALQETQYF
d_call: NA; j_call: TRBJ2-2; clone_size: few; v_call: TRBV7-2; cdr3_nt: TGTGCCAGCAGCCCGGGACTTCTACTCGGGAAAATCGGGGAGCTGTTTTTT; cdr3_aa: CASSPGLLLGKIGELFF
d_call: NA; j_call: TRBJ2-1; clone_size: NA; v_call: TRBV4-2; cdr3_nt: TGTGCCAGCAGCCAAGATAACCCCGCGGGCTCCTACAATGAGCAGTTCTTC; cdr3_aa: CASSQDNPAGSYNEQFF
d_call: TRBD1; j_call: TRBJ1-5; clone_size: NA; v_call: TRBV28; cdr3_nt: TGTGCCAGCAACTTGGGACAGGGGCTGAAGCCCCAGCATTTT; cdr3_aa: CASNLGQGLKPQHF
d_call: NA; j_call: TRBJ2-1; clone_size: NA; v_call: TRBV14; cdr3_nt: TGTGCCAGCAGCCAAGGGGGCAACTACAATGAGCAGTTCTTC; cdr3_aa: CASSQGGNYNEQFF
d_call: NA; j_call: TRBJ1-4; clone_size: NA; v_call: TRBV19; cdr3_nt: TGTGCCAGTAGTATAGACAGGATGAATGAAAAACTGTTTTTT; cdr3_aa: CASSIDRMNEKLFF
d_call: NA; j_call: TRBJ2-5; clone_size: NA; v_call: TRBV4-2; cdr3_nt: TGTGCCAGCAGCCAAGAAGCGTCCCAAGAGACCCAGTACTTC; cdr3_aa: CASSQEASQETQYF
d_call: TRBD2; j_call: TRBJ2-4; clone_size: NA; v_call: TRBV2; cdr3_nt: TGTGCCAGCAGGGCAACTAGCGGGAGGGCCGCCAAAAACATTCAGTACTTC; cdr3_aa: CASRATSGRAAKNIQYF
d_call: TRBD1; j_call: TRBJ1-4; clone_size: NA; v_call: TRBV7-9; cdr3_nt: TGTGCCAGCAGCTTAGGGGACAGGGCCTCGGAACTGTTTTTT; cdr3_aa: CASSLGDRASELFF
d_call: NA; j_call: TRBJ1-6; clone_size: NA; v_call: TRBV9; cdr3_nt: TGTGCCAGCAGCGCAACTATAGGATATAATTCACCCCTCCACTTT; cdr3_aa: CASSATIGYNSPLHF
d_call: NA; j_call: TRBJ2-7; clone_size: NA; v_call: TRBV2; cdr3_nt: TGTGCCAGCCGTTCCGGGAGTTACGAGCAGTACTTC; cdr3_aa: CASRSGSYEQYF
d_call: TRBD1; j_call: TRBJ1-2; clone_size: NA; v_call: TRBV19; cdr3_nt: TGTGCCTTAAGGGACAGGGGGGACGGCTACACCTTC; cdr3_aa: CALRDRGDGYTF
d_call: NA; j_call: TRBJ2-7; clone_size: NA; v_call: TRBV27; cdr3_nt: TGTGCCAGAAAAAACCGGGACTTCATGACCCACTACGAGCAGTACTTC; cdr3_aa: CARKNRDFMTHYEQYF
d_call: TRBD1; j_call: TRBJ2-7; clone_size: once; v_call: TRBV11-2; cdr3_nt: TGTGCCAGCAGCTATGGGACAGGGGGGCTGTACGAGCAGTACTTC; cdr3_aa: CASSYGTGGLYEQYF
d_call: NA; j_call: TRBJ1-4; clone_size: NA; v_call: TRBV30; cdr3_nt: TGTGCCTGGAGATCCGTCTCGGGGGAAAAACTGTTTTTT; cdr3_aa: CAWRSVSGEKLFF